This entry lists 17 T cell receptor beta chains sequenced from one sample in a study of identical twins. TCRdb re-called the 5' RACE reads with MiXCR, one entry per CDR3 protein. Among around 530,000 distinct CDR3 sequences listed, 13% to 15% were seen once. These same records also appear under a second study, on yellow fever vaccine responses in identical twins.

The sequenced material came from CD4+ T cells sorted from blood. Source of these receptors: a woman in her late teens or twenties in good health.

V is TRBV6-5 and J is TRBJ1-6, with D unclear. This CDR3 has 15 residues. With 0 bases removed from V and 6 bases from J, the gap between germline ends came to 9 bases. Looked up from germline, CDR1 is MNHEY and CDR2 is SVGAGI. CDR3 region: CASSYSFRTNSPLHF. The CDR3 region has the DNA TGTGCCAGCAGTTACTCGTTCCGGACTAATTCACCCCTCCACTTT.

This clonotype has only a few counts. The gene calls are TRBV2 and TRBJ1-2; the D gene is possibly TRBD1 (5 bases). Germline CDR1 SNHLY, CDR2 FYNNEI. This CDR3 is built from 12 residues. The germline V and J ends were trimmed by 3 bases and 5 bases, with 7 bases remaining between them. CDR3 nucleotide sequence: TGTGCCAGCAGTGAGGGGCGTTATGGCTACACCTTC. The encoded protein is CASSEGRYGYTF.

The chain combines TRBV7-8 with TRBJ1-5; 7 bases are a match to TRBD1. This CDR3 spans 13 amino acids. Germline CDR1 and CDR2: SGHVS and FQNEAQ. V lost 4 bases to trimming and J lost 5 bases; unmatched junction nucleotides: 2. For the CDR3, the DNA is TGTGCCAGCAGCTGGACAGGAGATCAGCCCCAGCATTTT. Protein sequence: CASSWTGDQPQHF. Complete variable domain (other parts from reference TRBV7-8 and TRBJ1-5): GAGVSQSPRYKVAKRGQDVALRCDPISGHVSLFWYQQALGQGPEFLTYFQNEAQLDKSGLPSDRFFAERPEGSVSTLKIQRTQQEDSAVYLCASSWTGDQPQHFGDGTRLSIL.

In its sample, this clonotype was seen a few times. The chain joins TRBV3-1 to TRBJ2-7; 7 positions match TRBD2. Per germline, CDR1 LGHDT and CDR2 YNNKEL (reference sequence). The CDR3 is 15 amino acids. Unmatched junction bases numbered 12, after V lost 3 bases and J lost 7 bases. For the CDR3, the DNA is TGTGCCAGCAGCCAGCGGGCTAGCGGAGCCCTAGAGCAGTACTTC. This sequence encodes CASSQRASGALEQYF.

This clonotype came up a few times. The chain has TRBV6-5 and TRBJ2-1; possibly TRBD1 for D (5 bases). Germline CDR1 reads MNHEY; CDR2 reads SVGAGI. V lost 0 bases to trimming and J lost 9 bases, with 15 bases between them. This CDR3 spans 15 amino acids. The CDR3 loop is CASSYSDQKGFEQFF. The CDR3 nucleotides are TGTGCCAGCAGTTACTCGGACCAAAAGGGGTTTGAGCAGTTCTTC.

This clonotype was counted a few times. The rearrangement joins TRBV6-5 to TRBJ1-2, with 9 bases identical to TRBD1. The V and J ends lost 0 bases and 6 bases, in that order; junction bases with no gene match: 8. Germline V lookup: CDR1 MNHEY, CDR2 SVGAGI. CDR3 length: 16 residues. CDR3 sequence: CASSYSKVGQGHGYTF. CDR3 nucleotide sequence: TGTGCCAGCAGTTACTCGAAGGTGGGACAGGGCCATGGCTACACCTTC.

The chain combines TRBV11-2 with TRBJ2-7; 8 bases agree with TRBD1. This CDR3 spans 15 amino acids. V lost 3 bases to trimming and J lost 0 bases; unmatched junction nucleotides: 4. Germline-derived CDR1 and CDR2 are SGHAT and FQNNGV. CDR3 sequence reads: CASSFSTGDSYEQYV. CDR3 nucleotides: TGTGCCAGCAGCTTTTCGACAGGGGACTCCTACGAGCAGTACGTC.

This clonotype has just a few counts. This sequence joins TRBV10-3 and TRBJ2-2; 9 bases are shared with TRBD1. Trimming cost V 10 bases and J 1 base; bases outside gene matches: 4. The CDR3 consists of 14 residues. The germline V gene has CDR1 ENHRY and CDR2 SYGVKD. The CDR3 region is CATTGQGNTGELFF. The CDR3 region has the DNA TGTGCCACGACGGGACAGGGGAACACCGGGGAGCTGTTTTTT.

The chain combines TRBV28 with TRBJ2-5; D remains ambiguous. Germline-derived CDR1 and CDR2 are MDHEN and SYDVKM. This CDR3 has 11 amino acids. With 5 bases removed from V and 9 bases from J, the gap between germline ends came to 10 bases. CDR3 nucleotides: TGTGCCAGCAGTGCCGACAAGTCCCAGTACTTC. Encoded protein: CASSADKSQYF.

This chain connects TRBV20-1 to TRBJ2-3, with 10 bases identical to TRBD2. The CDR3 extends over 16 amino acids. V gave up 6 bases and J gave up 2 bases; unmatched junction bases: 11. The germline CDR1 and CDR2 sequences are DFQATT and SNEGSKA (reference sequence). DNA for the CDR3: TGCAGTGCGCCCCTCCCCACTAGCGGGGTCACAGATACGCAGTATTTT. It encodes CSAPLPTSGVTDTQYF.

In this sample, this clonotype turned up a few times. CDR3 residues: CASSLANIARVEQFF. CDR3 nucleotide sequence: TGCGCCAGCAGCTTGGCCAATATTGCCCGGGTTGAGCAGTTCTTC. The rearrangement joins TRBV5-1 to TRBJ2-1; D unclear. Trimming pared 0 bases from V and 9 bases from J, leaving 16 bases between. The CDR3 has 15 amino acids. The V gene's germline CDR1 is SGHRS and CDR2 YFSETQ.

This clonotype was recorded a few times. This chain links TRBV6-5 with TRBJ2-5; TRBD1 is a possible D gene (6 bases). Germline assignment: CDR1 MNHEY and CDR2 SVGAGI. The CDR3 runs 17 residues. V shed 2 bases and J shed 5 bases, with 21 bases lying between them. CDR3 loop: CASSYLGNRVREETQYF. CDR3 DNA sequence: TGTGCCAGCAGTTACCTTGGAAACAGGGTTAGGGAGGAGACCCAGTACTTC.

In its sample, this clonotype was seen many times. The chain is built from TRBV11-2 and TRBJ2-3; 13 bases match TRBD2. After removal of 1 base from V and 0 bases from J, the junction contained 7 bases not matched to a gene. Germline V gene data show CDR1 as SGHAT and CDR2 as FQNNGV. There are 19 residues in the CDR3. The CDR3 spells CASSLVRTSGGLSTDTQYF. CDR3 DNA: TGTGCCAGCAGCTTAGTCCGGACTAGCGGGGGCCTCAGCACAGATACGCAGTATTTT.

The gene calls are TRBV7-8 and TRBJ2-7; TRBD1 is a possible D gene (5 bases). The germline gives CDR1 SGHVS, CDR2 FQNEAQ. V dropped 1 base and J dropped 6 bases, with 16 bases sitting between them. CDR3 length: 15 amino acids. The CDR3 spells CASSLGSQGYGEQYF. CDR3 in DNA: TGTGCCAGCAGCTTAGGAAGCCAGGGCTACGGCGAGCAGTACTTC.

This clonotype was recorded a few times. This rearrangement joins TRBV5-1 to TRBJ1-5, with D perhaps matching TRBD1 (6 bases). The CDR3 covers 16 residues. Germline assignment: CDR1 SGHRS and CDR2 YFSETQ. The V end lost 4 bases, the J end lost 2 bases, and 16 bases lay between the germline ends. CDR3 DNA: TGCGCCAGCAGCCCAGGGGAGTTAATTGGCAATCAGCCCCAGCATTTT. It codes for CASSPGELIGNQPQHF.

This clonotype occurred a few times. The chain employs TRBV15 and TRBJ1-2; TRBD1 is a possible D gene (6 bases). V gave up 11 bases and J gave up 8 bases, with 18 bases separating them. Germline CDR1 and CDR2: LNHNV and YYDKDF (reference sequence). The CDR3 spans 12 residues. CDR3 coding DNA: TGTGCCTCCGGGACACCCACCTCGGGCTACACCTTC. It specifies CASGTPTSGYTF.

The chain uses TRBV5-1 and TRBJ1-1; D is perhaps TRBD1 (5 bases). The CDR3 length is 15 residues. Germline loops: CDR1 SGHRS, CDR2 YFSETQ. The ends were cut back, 0 bases at V and 1 base at J, with 10 bases in the middle. The CDR3 nucleotides are TGCGCCAGCAGCTTGGCCCCTGGGGGGAACACTGAAGCTTTCTTT. It yields the protein CASSLAPGGNTEAFF.